This TCR beta chain is drawn from a study of beta chain features in type 1 diabetes. CDR1 and CDR2 (germline): SGHTA, FQGNSA. V was clipped by 2 bases and J by 4 bases; unmatched bases: 13. This CDR3 region has 17 residues. Every isolated RNA sample was fully reverse transcribed, so sequencing captured expressed TCRB transcripts. Measured with immunoSEQ multiplex PCR; TCRdb has only the in-frame clones, and not every one. Of about 660,000 clones listed, around an eighth were seen once; the top ten hold roughly 0.04%. With regard to this clone: Its specificity is unknown.

The study's findings and limits: A moderate, significant TCRB CDR3 shortening appeared in type 1 diabetes across four CD4+ subsets. Compared with healthy donors, patients appeared to share more similar naive, central memory and regulatory TCRB repertoires.

Sequencing was carried out using naive CD4+ T cells from blood. The rearrangement uses TRBV7-2 and TRBJ2-7, with 8 bases matching TRBD1. The source is a man in his late teens or twenties with type 1 diabetes. This chain's CDR3 is CASSLTHHRTGSYEQYF. Written as DNA, the CDR3 is TGTGCCAGCAGCTTAACACATCATCGGACAGGGTCGTACGAGCAGTACTTC.